This is a list of T cell receptor beta chains from one sample in a study of CD4 T cells in relation to SARS-CoV-2 and coronaviruses. The repertoire was sequenced with immunoSEQ multiplex PCR; TCRdb's copy has only in-frame clones and lacks some. The table records tens of thousands of clones, more than 60% of them present only once. Antigens for these TCRs are unknown. Specimen: memory CD4+ T cells from PBMCs, cultured in vitro. The receptors were sampled from an adult with COVID-19. Each CDR3 is given with its conserved first and last residue. A D gene is named only where the DNA matches it firmly. Clone size is given for some rows only: seen once, a few or many times, or a class if the clone is expanded.

v_gene: TRBV28; abundance: NA; j_gene: TRBJ2-7; d_gene: TRBD2; CDR3aa: CASGTSISEQYF; CDR3nt: TGTGCCAGTGGGACTAGCATTAGCGAGCAGTACTTC
v_gene: TRBV10-3; abundance: once; j_gene: TRBJ1-3; d_gene: NA; CDR3aa: CAISDPRAEISGNTIYF; CDR3nt: TGTGCCATCAGTGATCCTCGGGCGGAAATCTCTGGAAACACCATATATTTT
v_gene: TRBV5-1; abundance: NA; j_gene: TRBJ1-6; d_gene: NA; CDR3aa: CASSLDPGNNSPLHF; CDR3nt: TGCGCCAGCAGCTTGGACCCGGGGAATAATTCACCCCTCCACTTT
v_gene: TRBV4-3; abundance: medium-sized; j_gene: TRBJ2-4; d_gene: NA; CDR3aa: CASSQDRYRNIQYF; CDR3nt: TGCGCCAGCAGCCAAGATCGCTACAGAAACATTCAGTACTTC
v_gene: TRBV30; abundance: NA; j_gene: TRBJ2-5; d_gene: TRBD1; CDR3aa: CAWSRDRSQETQYF; CDR3nt: TGTGCCTGGAGTAGGGACAGAAGCCAAGAGACCCAGTACTTC
v_gene: TRBV11-2; abundance: NA; j_gene: TRBJ2-2; d_gene: NA; CDR3aa: CASSSLGGRNAGELFF; CDR3nt: TGTGCCAGCAGCTCTCTGGGGGGTAGGAACGCCGGGGAGCTGTTTTTT
v_gene: TRBV5-1; abundance: NA; j_gene: TRBJ2-7; d_gene: TRBD2; CDR3aa: CASSLETGGPYEQYF; CDR3nt: TGCGCCAGCAGCTTGGAGACGGGAGGGCCATACGAGCAGTACTTC
v_gene: TRBV2; abundance: once; j_gene: TRBJ1-1; d_gene: TRBD1; CDR3aa: CASSSQGDTEAFF; CDR3nt: TGTGCCAGCAGTTCTCAGGGGGACACTGAAGCTTTCTTT
v_gene: TRBV4-1; abundance: NA; j_gene: TRBJ1-4; d_gene: TRBD1; CDR3aa: CASSQTLQTGGDEKLFF; CDR3nt: TGCGCCAGCAGCCAAACCCTACAGACAGGGGGCGATGAAAAACTGTTTTTT
v_gene: TRBV6-4; abundance: NA; j_gene: TRBJ2-3; d_gene: TRBD2; CDR3aa: CASSDTSGTDTQYF; CDR3nt: TGTGCCAGCAGTGACACTAGCGGGACAGATACGCAGTATTTT
v_gene: TRBV12-3/TRBV12-4; abundance: NA; j_gene: TRBJ1-3; d_gene: NA; CDR3aa: CASDPSGNTIYF; CDR3nt: TGTGCCAGCGACCCCTCTGGAAACACCATATATTTT
v_gene: TRBV9; abundance: NA; j_gene: TRBJ2-1; d_gene: NA; CDR3aa: CASSVATRSGGEQFF; CDR3nt: TGTGCCAGCAGCGTAGCTACCCGGTCCGGTGGTGAGCAGTTCTTC
v_gene: TRBV3-1/TRBV3-2; abundance: NA; j_gene: TRBJ1-1; d_gene: NA; CDR3aa: CASSQGSGDTEAFF; CDR3nt: TGTGCCAGCAGCCAAGGTAGTGGTGACACTGAAGCTTTCTTT
v_gene: TRBV5-6; abundance: NA; j_gene: TRBJ2-7; d_gene: TRBD1; CDR3aa: CASSRTGVSYEQYF; CDR3nt: TGTGCCAGCAGCCGGACAGGGGTCTCCTACGAGCAGTACTTC
v_gene: TRBV28; abundance: NA; j_gene: TRBJ2-4; d_gene: NA; CDR3aa: CASSLRGVRNIQYF; CDR3nt: TGTGCCAGCAGTTTGAGGGGAGTTAGAAACATTCAGTACTTC
v_gene: TRBV30; abundance: NA; j_gene: TRBJ2-5; d_gene: TRBD2; CDR3aa: CAWSSGTSGTTYQETQYF; CDR3nt: TGTGCCTGGAGTTCCGGGACTAGCGGGACTACCTACCAAGAGACCCAGTACTTC
v_gene: TRBV27; abundance: few; j_gene: TRBJ2-6; d_gene: TRBD2; CDR3aa: CASSLGFFSGLAESSGANVLTF; CDR3nt: TGTGCCAGCAGTTTAGGTTTTTTTTCGGGACTAGCGGAGAGCTCTGGGGCCAACGTCCTGACTTTC
v_gene: TRBV28; abundance: NA; j_gene: TRBJ1-2; d_gene: NA; CDR3aa: CASSLGGGHGYTF; CDR3nt: TGTGCCAGCAGTCTGGGGGGTGGTCATGGCTACACCTTC
v_gene: TRBV24-1; abundance: NA; j_gene: TRBJ2-3; d_gene: NA; CDR3aa: CATSGFPRPDTQYF; CDR3nt: TGTGCCACCAGTGGGTTTCCAAGACCAGATACGCAGTATTTT
v_gene: TRBV12-3/TRBV12-4; abundance: NA; j_gene: TRBJ2-1; d_gene: NA; CDR3aa: CASTPSSYNEQFF; CDR3nt: TGTGCCAGCACTCCCAGCTCCTACAATGAGCAGTTCTTC
v_gene: TRBV19; abundance: NA; j_gene: TRBJ2-5; d_gene: TRBD2; CDR3aa: CASRAWTSGQETQYF; CDR3nt: TGTGCCAGCCGCGCTTGGACTAGCGGACAAGAGACCCAGTACTTC
v_gene: TRBV9; abundance: NA; j_gene: TRBJ2-7; d_gene: NA; CDR3aa: CASSPRGSDPNYEQYF; CDR3nt: TGTGCCAGCAGCCCACGAGGTAGCGACCCAAACTACGAGCAGTACTTC
v_gene: TRBV30; abundance: NA; j_gene: TRBJ1-5; d_gene: NA; CDR3aa: CAWGKGGQPQHF; CDR3nt: TGTGCCTGGGGCAAGGGGGGACAGCCCCAGCATTTT
v_gene: TRBV10-3; abundance: NA; j_gene: TRBJ2-3; d_gene: NA; CDR3aa: CAIRPEGSTDTQYF; CDR3nt: TGTGCCATAAGGCCGGAGGGAAGTACAGATACGCAGTATTTT
v_gene: TRBV9; abundance: NA; j_gene: TRBJ2-7; d_gene: NA; CDR3aa: CASSAGSNLGGYEQYF; CDR3nt: TGTGCCAGCAGCGCTGGGTCCAACCTTGGGGGCTACGAGCAGTACTTC
v_gene: TRBV23-1; abundance: NA; j_gene: TRBJ2-7; d_gene: NA; CDR3aa: CASSQSCGGATYEQYF; CDR3nt: TGCGCCAGCAGTCAATCGTGCGGCGGGGCGACCTACGAGCAGTACTTC
v_gene: TRBV4-3; abundance: NA; j_gene: TRBJ2-1; d_gene: NA; CDR3aa: CASSQDVTATYNEQFF; CDR3nt: TGCGCCAGCAGCCAAGATGTGACAGCCACCTACAATGAGCAGTTCTTC
v_gene: TRBV7-8; abundance: NA; j_gene: TRBJ2-3; d_gene: TRBD1; CDR3aa: CASSSSTGGGYTQYF; CDR3nt: TGTGCCAGCAGCTCGTCGACAGGGGGAGGGTATACGCAGTATTTT
v_gene: TRBV2; abundance: few; j_gene: TRBJ1-6; d_gene: TRBD1; CDR3aa: CASRDPTGPGSPLHF; CDR3nt: TGTGCCAGCAGAGACCCGACAGGGCCGGGTTCACCCCTCCACTTT
v_gene: TRBV11-2; abundance: NA; j_gene: TRBJ1-2; d_gene: NA; CDR3aa: CASSLVRVMGYTF; CDR3nt: TGTGCCAGCAGCTTAGTACGGGTGATGGGCTACACCTTC
v_gene: TRBV18; abundance: NA; j_gene: TRBJ2-7; d_gene: NA; CDR3aa: CASSPSVGGLNEQYF; CDR3nt: TGTGCCAGCTCACCATCTGTTGGGGGCTTGAACGAGCAGTACTTC
v_gene: TRBV28; abundance: NA; j_gene: TRBJ1-2; d_gene: TRBD1; CDR3aa: CASSLLLNRGLRYGYTF; CDR3nt: TGTGCCAGCAGTTTACTCTTGAACAGGGGGCTTCGGTATGGCTACACCTTC
v_gene: TRBV14; abundance: NA; j_gene: TRBJ1-5; d_gene: NA; CDR3aa: CASSQDFLGDQEHQPQHF; CDR3nt: TGTGCCAGCAGCCAAGATTTCCTAGGGGACCAAGAACATCAGCCCCAGCATTTT
v_gene: TRBV10-1; abundance: once; j_gene: TRBJ2-1; d_gene: NA; CDR3aa: CASSDTGAGSSYNEQFF; CDR3nt: TGCGCCAGCAGCGATACTGGGGCGGGAAGCTCCTACAATGAGCAGTTCTTC
v_gene: TRBV19; abundance: few; j_gene: TRBJ1-4; d_gene: NA; CDR3aa: CASRKATNEKLFF; CDR3nt: TGTGCCAGTAGGAAAGCAACTAATGAAAAACTGTTTTTT
v_gene: TRBV6-5; abundance: NA; j_gene: TRBJ2-5; d_gene: TRBD2; CDR3aa: CASSSTSGSETQYF; CDR3nt: TGTGCCAGCAGTTCAACTAGCGGGAGTGAGACCCAGTACTTC
v_gene: TRBV7-3; abundance: NA; j_gene: TRBJ2-2; d_gene: NA; CDR3aa: CASSSGQSYTGELFF; CDR3nt: TGTGCCAGCAGCTCAGGACAGAGCTACACCGGGGAGCTGTTTTTT
v_gene: TRBV20-1; abundance: NA; j_gene: TRBJ2-7; d_gene: NA; CDR3aa: CSASEGYEQYF; CDR3nt: TGCAGTGCTTCGGAAGGGTACGAGCAGTACTTC
v_gene: TRBV7-5; abundance: NA; j_gene: TRBJ2-1; d_gene: NA; CDR3aa: CARSLGTSSYNEQFF; CDR3nt: TGTGCCAGAAGCTTAGGGACTAGCTCCTACAATGAGCAGTTCTTC
v_gene: TRBV2; abundance: NA; j_gene: TRBJ2-1; d_gene: TRBD2; CDR3aa: CASALAGDSYNEQFF; CDR3nt: TGTGCCAGCGCCTTAGCGGGAGACTCCTACAATGAGCAGTTCTTC
v_gene: TRBV6-5; abundance: NA; j_gene: TRBJ1-4; d_gene: NA; CDR3aa: CASSYGATNEKLFF; CDR3nt: TGTGCCAGCAGTTACGGTGCAACTAATGAAAAACTGTTTTTT
v_gene: TRBV5-1; abundance: NA; j_gene: TRBJ2-7; d_gene: NA; CDR3aa: CASSLVGVYEQYF; CDR3nt: TGCGCCAGCAGCTTGGTGGGGGTGTACGAGCAGTACTTC
v_gene: TRBV11-2; abundance: NA; j_gene: TRBJ2-1; d_gene: NA; CDR3aa: CASSPAPGDEQFF; CDR3nt: TGTGCCAGCAGCCCCGCTCCAGGTGATGAGCAGTTCTTC
v_gene: TRBV19; abundance: NA; j_gene: TRBJ2-3; d_gene: NA; CDR3aa: CASSSGGPDTQYF; CDR3nt: TGTGCCAGTAGTTCGGGGGGCCCAGATACGCAGTATTTT
v_gene: TRBV18; abundance: NA; j_gene: TRBJ2-2; d_gene: TRBD2; CDR3aa: CASSPTSSGELFF; CDR3nt: TGTGCCAGCTCACCGACTAGCTCCGGGGAGCTGTTTTTT
v_gene: TRBV7-8; abundance: NA; j_gene: TRBJ2-3; d_gene: TRBD2; CDR3aa: CASSLTSVSTDTQYF; CDR3nt: TGTGCCAGCAGCTTAACTAGCGTCAGCACAGATACGCAGTATTTT